A selection of T cell receptor beta chains follows, all from one sample in a study of sequential checkpoint blockade in melanoma. The assay was immunoSEQ multiplex PCR, and TCRdb's table has in-frame clones only and misses some. This table has roughly 18,000 clones, 45% to 65% appearing once. The material was CD8+ T cells sorted from blood (inferred from file names), obtained from a patient given nivolumab and ipilimumab in sequence. Source of these receptors: a human donor with melanoma. The CDR3 runs from the conserved cysteine through the conserved F or W. Fields, in order: clone size, J gene, V gene, D gene, CDR3 DNA, CDR3 protein. The D gene is left open where the match is weak. Some rows mark clone size as missing; the rest say once, few, many or name a class of expanded clone.

>.|TRBJ1-1|TRBV9|.
TGTGCCAGCAGCCCAGGGAACACTGAAGCTTTCTTT
CASSPGNTEAFF
>few|TRBJ2-1|TRBV10-2|.
TGCGCCAGCAGCGCGGGCTCCTACAATGAGCAGTTCTTC
CASSAGSYNEQFF
>.|TRBJ1-2|TRBV7-9|.
TGTGCCAGCAGCTTAGAACGGGCAGGGTCCCCCTTTAACTATGGCTACACCTTC
CASSLERAGSPFNYGYTF
>.|TRBJ2-4|TRBV4-1|TRBD2
TGCGCCAGCAGCCCAATCACTAGCGGGGGAGCCAAAAACATTCAGTACTTC
CASSPITSGGAKNIQYF
>.|TRBJ2-3|TRBV7-2|.
TGTGCCAGCAGCCCTCAATTTGGGGGCCAGGGAAAGGATACGCAGTATTTT
CASSPQFGGQGKDTQYF
>.|TRBJ2-1|TRBV7-2|.
TGTGCCAGCAGCTTACGCCAGGGTGGGAATGAGCAGTTCTTC
CASSLRQGGNEQFF
>.|TRBJ2-2|TRBV4-1|TRBD1
TGCGCCAGCAGCCAAGAGGCACCCGGGACAGTGCTGGCGGGGGAGCTGTTTTTT
CASSQEAPGTVLAGELFF
>.|TRBJ1-1|TRBV6-6|TRBD1
TGTGCCAGCAGTTACCTACCGGACAGGGAAGCTTTCTTT
CASSYLPDREAFF
>.|TRBJ2-7|TRBV7-9|TRBD1
TGTGCCAGCAGCCCCGACAGGGTCTACGAGCAGTACTTC
CASSPDRVYEQYF
>.|TRBJ1-2|TRBV18|TRBD1
TGTGCCAGCTCACCGGGGACAGGGATGGTCGGCTACACCTTC
CASSPGTGMVGYTF
>.|TRBJ2-1|TRBV29-1|TRBD1
TGCAGCGTTGTCCGCCGGGACAGGTACAATGAGCAGTTCTTC
CSVVRRDRYNEQFF
>.|TRBJ1-1|TRBV7-6|.
TGTGCCAGCAGCCCCCAGGGTGGGTCCACTGAAGCTTTCTTT
CASSPQGGSTEAFF
>few|TRBJ1-5|TRBV7-9|.
TGTGCCAGCAGCTTCGAGGGTTATAGCAATCAGCCCCAGCATTTT
CASSFEGYSNQPQHF
>.|TRBJ1-4|TRBV4-1|.
TGCGCCAGCGAGGAAGTGGGGGCAGTCGAAAAACTGTTTTTT
CASEEVGAVEKLFF
>.|TRBJ1-4|TRBV2|.
TGTGCCAGCAGAGACAGGATTAATGAAAAACTGTTTTTT
CASRDRINEKLFF
>.|TRBJ2-1|TRBV5-1|TRBD2
TGCGCCAGCAGCTTAACTAGCGGGGGGTACAATGAGCAGTTCTTC
CASSLTSGGYNEQFF
>.|TRBJ2-7|TRBV10-3|.
TGTGCCATCAGTGAAGTAACAGGGCACTACGAGCAGTACTTC
CAISEVTGHYEQYF
>.|TRBJ2-7|TRBV19|TRBD1
TGTGCCAGTAGTATAGGGTTCCGGGGACAGGGGCCCCCCTACGAGCAGTACTTC
CASSIGFRGQGPPYEQYF
>few|TRBJ2-7|TRBV7-9|.
TGTGCCAGCAGCTCAACTACATCGAGGGGGAACTACGAGCAGTACTTC
CASSSTTSRGNYEQYF
>.|TRBJ2-5|TRBV28|.
TGTGCCAGCAGTCCAGGGGTTGCGCCGGACCCTACCCAGTACTTC
CASSPGVAPDPTQYF
>.|TRBJ2-1|TRBV6-5|TRBD2
TGTGCCAGCAGGGAGCGGGGGGGCTTAGGCAATGAGCAGTTCTTC
CASRERGGLGNEQFF
>.|TRBJ2-4|TRBV7-9|.
TGTGCCAGCAGCCCGAGCTTCTTTCAGTACTTC
CASSPSFFQYF
>.|TRBJ2-7|TRBV9|.
TGTGCCAGCAGCGTTTACCCTAGCTCAGGTTACGAGCAGTACTTC
CASSVYPSSGYEQYF
>.|TRBJ2-7|TRBV5-4|TRBD1
TGCGCCAGCAGCTTCGGACAGGGGGCCTCCTACGAGCAGTACTTC
CASSFGQGASYEQYF
>.|TRBJ2-2|TRBV5-4|.
TGTGCCAGCAGCTTGGCGGACACCGGGGAGCTGTTTTTT
CASSLADTGELFF
>.|TRBJ2-1|TRBV10-1|TRBD2
TGCGCCAGCAGTGACCAGACTAGCGGGAGGGGATATGAGCAGTTCTTC
CASSDQTSGRGYEQFF
>medium-sized|TRBJ1-3|TRBV6-6|.
TGTGCCAGCAGTTACTCGCCAGGGCTCTCTGGAAACACCATATATTTT
CASSYSPGLSGNTIYF
>.|TRBJ1-2|TRBV19|.
TGTGCCAGTAGTATAGATGCAGGCCTGGCTGGCTACACCTTC
CASSIDAGLAGYTF
>.|TRBJ2-7|TRBV28|TRBD2
TGTGCCAGCACCACTAGCGGGAGCTACGAGCAGTACTTC
CASTTSGSYEQYF
>.|TRBJ2-6|TRBV29-1|TRBD1
TGCAGCGTGGAGACAGGGTCTGGGGCCAACGTCCTGACTTTC
CSVETGSGANVLTF
>few|TRBJ1-1|TRBV6-1|.
TGTGCCAGCAGTTGGGGCCGACAGTTGCCGGCTTTCTTT
CASSWGRQLPAFF
>medium-sized|TRBJ1-3|TRBV13|.
TGTGCCAGCAGCTTAGGCAGGGGTGGAAACACCATATATTTT
CASSLGRGGNTIYF
>.|TRBJ2-3|TRBV6-1|TRBD2
TGTGCCAGCAGTGATAGTAGCGGGAGTTCGACACTGGATACGCAGTATTTT
CASSDSSGSSTLDTQYF
>.|TRBJ2-1|TRBV7-8|TRBD2
TGTACCAGCAGCTTATTAGCGGGGTACAATGAGCAGTTCTTC
CTSSLLAGYNEQFF
>.|TRBJ2-1|TRBV7-8|.
TGTGCCAGCAGCTTATTACTAGGTCAGATTAGCTCCTACAATGAGCAGTTCTTC
CASSLLLGQISSYNEQFF
>.|TRBJ2-7|TRBV12-2|.
TGTGCAAGTCGCTTAGTTCGTCGTTATGGGCCGTTTATGAACGAGCAGTACTTC
CASRLVRRYGPFMNEQYF
>.|TRBJ2-4|TRBV6-1|TRBD2
TGTGCCAGCAGCGGGACTAGCGCCACAGACATTCAGTACTTC
CASSGTSATDIQYF
>.|TRBJ2-3|TRBV4-2|.
TGTGCCAGCAGCCAACGGGACACTAACACAGATACGCAGTATTTT
CASSQRDTNTDTQYF
>.|TRBJ2-5|TRBV28|.
TGTGCCAGCAGTTTAAGCGTCCTAGTGGAAACTAAAGAGACCCAGTACTTC
CASSLSVLVETKETQYF
>.|TRBJ2-1|TRBV10-1|TRBD2
TGCGCCAGCAGTGAGTCGCGGGGGGGGATTTACAATGAGCAGTTCTTC
CASSESRGGIYNEQFF
>.|TRBJ2-7|TRBV7-6|TRBD2
TGTGCCAGCAGCGTCCTGACTAGCGGGAAGACCTACGAGCAGTACTTC
CASSVLTSGKTYEQYF
>.|TRBJ2-1|TRBV7-9|.
TGTGCCAGCAGCTGGGACTCCTTTGAGCAGTTCTTC
CASSWDSFEQFF
>.|TRBJ1-2|TRBV7-2|TRBD1
TGTGCCAGCAGCCCCTGGACAGGGACCCACTATGGCTACACCTTC
CASSPWTGTHYGYTF
>few|TRBJ1-1|TRBV27|TRBD1
TGTGCCAGCAGTTCGCCGGGACAGGGGACTGAAGCTTTCTTT
CASSSPGQGTEAFF
>.|TRBJ2-7|TRBV30|TRBD1
TGTGCCTCCGATGACGGGACAGGGGGCACCTACGAGCAGTACTTC
CASDDGTGGTYEQYF
>.|TRBJ1-1|TRBV6-5|.
TGTGCCAGCAGTCACCCAGGGGATATGGGCACTGAAGCTTTCTTT
CASSHPGDMGTEAFF
>few|TRBJ2-1|TRBV7-9|.
TGTGCCAGCAGCTTAGTCTTAGAGCCCTACAATGAGCAGTTCTTC
CASSLVLEPYNEQFF
>.|TRBJ1-2|TRBV6-5|TRBD1
TGTGCCAGCAGTTACTCTCGACAGGGTTGGAATGGCTACACCTTC
CASSYSRQGWNGYTF
>.|TRBJ1-1|TRBV4-1|.
TGCGCCAGCAGCCAAGACCAGGTTTACACTGAAGCTTTCTTT
CASSQDQVYTEAFF
>.|TRBJ2-7|TRBV11-2|TRBD1
TGTGCCAGCAGCTTAGGGGACAGGGTCAATCACGAGCAGTACTTC
CASSLGDRVNHEQYF
>few|TRBJ1-2|TRBV11-3|TRBD1
TGTGCCAGCAGCCCGGGACAGGGGGCGTATGGCTACACCTTC
CASSPGQGAYGYTF
>.|TRBJ2-4|TRBV19|.
TGTGCCAGTAGTATAGATAGGGAAGAGGGTACCGATGTGAACATTCAGTACTTC
CASSIDREEGTDVNIQYF
>few|TRBJ2-1|TRBV27|TRBD2
TGTGCCAGCAGTTTCCTAGCGGGGGCCGGTATTTACAATGAGCAGTTCTTC
CASSFLAGAGIYNEQFF
>few|TRBJ1-1|TRBV11-2|.
TGTGCCAGCAGCTTAGGGTTGGGGGGGCGCGGGAACACTGAAGCTTTCTTT
CASSLGLGGRGNTEAFF
>.|TRBJ2-7|TRBV28|.
TGTGCCAGCAGTTCCCCTTACTCCTACGAGCAGTACTTC
CASSSPYSYEQYF
>.|TRBJ1-2|TRBV19|.
TGTGCCAGTAGTATAGGGACGCCAGGGGACTATGGCTACACCTTC
CASSIGTPGDYGYTF
>medium-sized|TRBJ2-7|TRBV10-3|TRBD1
TGTGCCATCAGTGTAATCCAGGGGGCCTACGAGCAGTACTTC
CAISVIQGAYEQYF